Listed below are T cell receptor beta chains from one sample, sequenced in a study of shared clonotypes between healthy human individuals. Clones were read by immunoSEQ multiplex PCR, and TCRdb kept only the in-frame ones, dropping some. This sample has about 1.5 million clones, with approximately 98% found just once. The specimen sequenced was naive CD4+ T cells sorted from blood. The receptor set was obtained from a young man in good health. The CDR3 runs from the conserved cysteine through the conserved F or W. D genes are given only for firm matches. Only part of the rows carry a size: once, few, many, or a class if the clone is expanded.

.	TRBJ2-1	TRBV18	.	TGTGCCAGCTCACCCTCCCATAGTCGGGAAATGCAGTTCTTC	CASSPSHSREMQFF
.	TRBJ2-3	TRBV5-1	.	TGCGCCAGCACTTTAAGGGGGGGCACAGATACGCAGTATTTT	CASTLRGGTDTQYF
.	TRBJ2-1	TRBV11-2	.	TGTGCCAGCAGCCTTTTGTTGGGTAATGAGCAGTTCTTC	CASSLLLGNEQFF
.	TRBJ2-3	TRBV9	TRBD1	TGTGCCAGCAGCGCCGACAGGGGGTTGACAGATACGCAGTATTTT	CASSADRGLTDTQYF
.	TRBJ2-5	TRBV5-4	.	TGTGCCAGCAGCTTATTCTCCTTGGCAGGGCCAGAGACCCAGTACTTC	CASSLFSLAGPETQYF
.	TRBJ2-7	TRBV6-5	.	TGTGCCAGCAGTTACTCGGGTCGGGTCTACTTC	CASSYSGRVYF
.	TRBJ2-7	TRBV27	TRBD2	TGTGCCAGCAGTCCACCCGGGGCGGGACTAGCGGGAGCCTACGAGCAGTACTTC	CASSPPGAGLAGAYEQYF
.	TRBJ2-3	TRBV2	TRBD2	TGTGCCAGCAGTGAACTAGCGGGAGCGAGTACAGATACGCAGTATTTT	CASSELAGASTDTQYF
.	TRBJ1-5	TRBV30	.	TGTGCCTGGAGTGTACGGGGAGGGGGAATCAATCAGCCCCAGCATTTT	CAWSVRGGGINQPQHF
.	TRBJ2-5	TRBV11-2	.	TGTGCCAGCAGCAGAGACAGCATGGAGACCCAGTACTTC	CASSRDSMETQYF
.	TRBJ2-1	TRBV7-3	TRBD2	TGTGCCAGCAGCTTAGTGGCTCAGGTCGGGGGACTAGCCCATATTGAGCAGTTCTTC	CASSLVAQVGGLAHIEQFF
.	TRBJ1-3	TRBV4-1	.	TGCGCCAGCAGCCAAGAAGCAGGGCGCTCTGGAAACACCATATATTTT	CASSQEAGRSGNTIYF
.	TRBJ1-2	TRBV5-1	.	TGCGCCAGCAGCTTGGCCGGATCATCGGGCTACACCTTC	CASSLAGSSGYTF
.	TRBJ1-3	TRBV18	TRBD1	TGTGCCAGCTCACTCAGGGACAGTTCTGGAAACACCATATATTTT	CASSLRDSSGNTIYF
.	TRBJ2-7	TRBV5-1	.	TGCGCCAGCAGCTTATCGGGGAAGCCTAACTACGAGCAGTACTTC	CASSLSGKPNYEQYF
.	TRBJ2-2	TRBV25-1	TRBD1	TGTGCCAGCAGTGATACAACGGGACAGGGAAAAACCGGGGAGCTGTTTTTT	CASSDTTGQGKTGELFF
.	TRBJ1-2	TRBV2	.	TGTGCCAGCAGCGATAGGGCAGGGACTGGCTACACCTTC	CASSDRAGTGYTF
.	TRBJ1-5	TRBV11-2	.	TGTGCCAGCAGCTTAGTATCAGGCCCCGCTCAGCCCCAGCACTTT	CASSLVSGPAQPQHF
.	TRBJ2-3	TRBV29-1	.	TGCAGCGCATCGGGGCAGAACACAGATACGCAGTATTTT	CSASGQNTDTQYF
.	TRBJ2-1	TRBV27	TRBD2	TGTGCCAGCAGTCTACGACAGCTAACGGGACTAGCGGCTGCCTCCTACAATGAGCAGTTCTTC	CASSLRQLTGLAAASYNEQFF
once	TRBJ1-5	TRBV7-8	.	TGTGCCAGCAGCTTACAGGATCAGCCCCAGCATTTT	CASSLQDQPQHF